This entry lists 30 T cell receptor beta chains sequenced from one sample in a study of T-cell reconstitution after alpha-beta-depleted transplantation in children. As it was prepared, the TCRbeta library received unique molecular identifiers. TCRdb fed the PCR reads into MiXCR, producing one record per CDR3 protein. The table lists just over 350,000 distinct CDR3 sequences, 13% of them singletons. Source: PBMCs, taken from the stem cell graft. The receptor set was obtained from a human donor who donated a stem cell graft to a child with Fanconi anemia.

The chain couples TRBV6-2 or TRBV6-3 to TRBJ2-7; 13 bases match TRBD2. CDR3 length: 14 amino acids. Germline V lookup: CDR1 MNHEY, CDR2 SVGEGT. Unmatched junction bases numbered 5, after V lost 6 bases and J lost 6 bases. CDR3 DNA sequence: TGTGCCAGCAGGACTCGACTAGCGGGAGGCGAGCAGTACGTC. Its protein product is CASRTRLAGGEQYV.

The table lists this clonotype with a few counts. This chain uses TRBV11-2 with TRBJ2-3; D is possibly TRBD2 (7 bases). There are 17 residues in the CDR3. Germline-derived CDR1 and CDR2 are SGHAT and FQNNGV. V lost 0 bases and J 5 bases, leaving 18 bases between the germline ends. This CDR3 is CASSLDVGRGRRDTQYF. Written as DNA, the CDR3 is TGTGCCAGCAGCTTAGATGTGGGGCGGGGGCGGAGAGATACGCAGTATTTT. The full variable domain, with the rest looked up from reference TRBV11-2 and TRBJ2-3, is EAGVAQSPRYKIIEKRQSVAFWCNPISGHATLYWYQQILGQGPKLLIQFQNNGVVDDSQLPKDRFSAERLKGVDSTLKIQPAKLEDSAVYLCASSLDVGRGRRDTQYFGPGTRLTVL.

This clonotype was found a few times. This sequence joins TRBV5-1 and TRBJ2-3; D is ambiguous. V shed 0 bases and J shed 4 bases, with 9 bases lying between them. The CDR3 runs 14 residues. CDR1 is SGHRS and CDR2 is YFSETQ in the germline V gene. CDR3 region: CASSLVLQSDTQYF. As DNA, the CDR3 is TGCGCCAGCAGCTTGGTGTTACAGTCAGATACGCAGTATTTT.

The rearrangement joins TRBV2 to TRBJ1-1; D remains unclear. The CDR3 has 15 residues. V gave up 1 base and J gave up 1 base, with 10 bases separating them. Germline values: CDR1 SNHLY, CDR2 FYNNEI. The CDR3 sequence: CASSEVGRPNTEAFF. The CDR3, as DNA: TGTGCCAGCAGTGAAGTCGGTAGACCGAACACTGAAGCTTTCTTT.

This clonotype was picked up a small number of times. The genes are TRBV29-1 and TRBJ2-3; possibly TRBD2 for D (6 bases). V lost 8 bases and J lost 0, with 12 bases in between. Germline CDR1 reads SQVTM; CDR2 reads ANQGSEA. This CDR3 has 13 amino acids. CDR3 DNA: TGCAGCACCGTAGCGGTGAGCACAGATACGCAGTATTTT. Translating it yields CSTVAVSTDTQYF.

The genes are TRBV5-1 and TRBJ1-2, with TRBD1 matching 9 bases. Unmatched junction bases numbered 10, after V lost 2 bases and J lost 8 bases. Looked up from germline, CDR1 is SGHRS and CDR2 is YFSETQ. The CDR3 has 15 amino acids. In nucleotides, the CDR3 is TGCGCCAGCAGCTTACCGGGACAGGGAGCAGGGGGCTACACCTTC. Protein product: CASSLPGQGAGGYTF.

There are many counts of this clonotype. This chain uses TRBV6-2 or TRBV6-3 with TRBJ2-1; 7 bases fit TRBD2. This CDR3 contains 14 residues. Germline assignment: CDR1 MNHEY and CDR2 SVGEGT. The trim removed 5 bases at V and 8 bases at J, leaving 9 bases unmatched. CDR3 sequence reads: CASSQRVGGDEQFF. The CDR3 region has the DNA TGTGCCAGCAGTCAAAGGGTGGGGGGGGATGAGCAGTTCTTC.

This clonotype was observed many times. The chain has TRBV2 and TRBJ1-5, with D possibly being TRBD1 (5 bases). Germline CDR1 and CDR2: SNHLY and FYNNEI. Trimming shortened V by 7 bases and J by 6 bases, and 13 bases separated the two germline ends. This CDR3 comprises 13 residues. The CDR3 reads CASMKGLAQPQHF. The CDR3 DNA reads TGTGCCAGCATGAAGGGGTTGGCTCAGCCCCAGCATTTT.

There are a few counts of this clonotype. The chain carries TRBV11-2 and TRBJ1-2; D unresolved. The germline V gene has CDR1 SGHAT and CDR2 FQNNGV. Trimming removed 7 bases at V and 8 bases at J, with 20 bases between. This CDR3 is 14 amino acids long. The CDR3 DNA reads as TGTGCCAGCACCCTGGTTGAAGGGCTCGACGGCTACACCTTC. This gives the protein CASTLVEGLDGYTF.

The table lists this clonotype with many counts. The V gene is TRBV3-1, the J gene TRBJ2-1; D ambiguous. Trimming removed 3 bases at V and 2 bases at J, with 5 bases between. The CDR3 sequence is 13 residues long. The germline CDR1 and CDR2 sequences are LGHDT and YNNKEL (reference sequence). The chain's CDR3 is CASSQVAYNEQFF. DNA for the CDR3: TGTGCCAGCAGCCAGGTTGCCTACAATGAGCAGTTCTTC.

The gene calls are TRBV7-8 and TRBJ2-3; 8 bases map to TRBD2. The CDR3 sequence is 18 residues long. With V trimmed by 3 bases and J by 0 bases, 11 bases remained unmatched. Germline V gene sequence: CDR1 SGHVS, CDR2 FQNEAQ. The CDR3 sequence: CASSFRAGADPSTDTQYF. DNA for the CDR3: TGTGCCAGCAGCTTTAGAGCGGGGGCCGACCCTAGCACAGATACGCAGTATTTT. Using reference TRBV7-8 and TRBJ2-3 for the parts outside the CDR3, the full variable domain is GAGVSQSPRYKVAKRGQDVALRCDPISGHVSLFWYQQALGQGPEFLTYFQNEAQLDKSGLPSDRFFAERPEGSVSTLKIQRTQQEDSAVYLCASSFRAGADPSTDTQYFGPGTRLTVL.

The chain carries TRBV20-1 and TRBJ2-3, with 8 bases identical to TRBD2. V was clipped by 1 base and J by 5 bases; unmatched bases: 11. The CDR3 sequence is 16 residues long. Germline loops: CDR1 DFQATT, CDR2 SNEGSKA (reference sequence). The CDR3, as DNA: TGCAGTGCTAGAGCGTTGAGCGGGGGCACACTAGATACGCAGTATTTT. This codes for CSARALSGGTLDTQYF.

The chain joins TRBV9 to TRBJ2-1; 9 bases fit TRBD2. Germline V CDR1 and CDR2: SGDLS, YYNGEE. The CDR3 loop spans 13 amino acids. Losses at the gene ends were 0 bases for V and 13 bases for J; bases not matched to a gene: 5. CDR3 sequence reads: CASSVVSGGAQFF. For the CDR3, the DNA is TGTGCCAGCAGCGTAGTTAGCGGGGGCGCACAGTTCTTC.

This clonotype was seen repeatedly, ten times or more. The chain employs TRBV12-3 or TRBV12-4 and TRBJ1-5, with unresolved D. Between the trimmed V and J ends, which lost 1 base and 5 bases, there was a span of 6 bases. This CDR3 region has 13 residues. The CDR3 nucleotides are TGTGCCAGCAGTTTAGTGAGAGATCAGCCCCAGCATTTT. Residues: CASSLVRDQPQHF.

In DNA form, the CDR3 reads TGCGCCAGCAGCTTGCCAGGGGCCTACAATGAGCAGTTCTTC. This gives the protein CASSLPGAYNEQFF. The rearrangement joins TRBV5-1 to TRBJ2-1, with D maybe TRBD1 (6 bases). The CDR3 runs 14 residues. Germline assignment: CDR1 SGHRS and CDR2 YFSETQ. Trimming shortened V by 1 base and J by 2 bases, and 7 bases separated the two germline ends. The whole variable domain, filled in from reference TRBV5-1 and TRBJ2-1, reads KAGVTQTPRYLIKTRGQQVTLSCSPISGHRSVSWYQQTPGQGLQFLFEYFSETQRNKGNFPGRFSGRQFSNSRSEMNVSTLELGDSALYLCASSLPGAYNEQFFGPGTRLTVL.

The chain joins TRBV12-3 or TRBV12-4 to TRBJ2-1; no definite D call. The CDR3 contains 12 residues. V lost 1 base and J 12 bases, leaving 10 bases between the germline ends. The CDR3 here is CASSLGALGQFF. CDR3 DNA sequence: TGTGCCAGCAGTTTAGGGGCGCTAGGGCAGTTCTTC.

This clonotype occurred a few times. The chain is built from TRBV5-1 and TRBJ2-3, with a weak D call TRBD2 (5 bases). Trimming cost V 4 bases and J 2 bases, with 14 bases left between them. There are 15 residues in the CDR3. CDR1 SGHRS and CDR2 YFSETQ come from the germline V gene. CDR3 protein: CASSQEGGNTDTQYF. As DNA, the CDR3 is TGCGCCAGCAGCCAAGAGGGCGGAAACACAGATACGCAGTATTTT.

This clonotype was detected only a few times. This chain uses TRBV4-3 with TRBJ1-5; a weak D match, TRBD1 (6 bases). CDR1 is LGHNA and CDR2 is YSLEER in the germline V gene. The CDR3 runs 15 residues. With 3 bases removed from V and 0 bases from J, the gap between germline ends came to 9 bases. The CDR3 is CASSQGHNSNQPQHF. The CDR3, as DNA: TGCGCCAGCAGCCAGGGACATAATAGCAATCAGCCCCAGCATTTT.

In its sample, this clonotype was seen a few times. The chain combines TRBV29-1 with TRBJ2-7; D may correspond to TRBD1 or TRBD2 (5 bases each). Trimming removed 4 bases from V and 2 bases from J, with 12 bases in between. Germline loops: CDR1 SQVTM, CDR2 ANQGSEA. The CDR3 is 13 amino acids. Here the CDR3 reads CSVASGPPYEQYF. The CDR3 DNA reads as TGCAGCGTTGCCTCGGGACCCCCCTACGAGCAGTACTTC.

This clonotype was counted a few times. The CDR3 here is CASSPTGTDMNTEAFF. CDR3 in DNA: TGCGCCAGCAGCCCTACCGGGACGGATATGAACACTGAAGCTTTCTTT. The chain uses TRBV5-1 and TRBJ1-1; D may be TRBD1 (5 bases). The CDR3 runs 16 residues. CDR1 and CDR2 (germline): SGHRS, YFSETQ. The V gene lost 4 bases and the J gene lost 0 bases, with 16 bases spanning the gap.

In its sample, this clonotype was seen many times. V gene TRBV20-1 combines with J gene TRBJ2-1, with 10 bases matching TRBD1. J gave up 14 bases and V 5 bases, and 6 bases lay outside the gene matches. CDR1 and CDR2 (germline): DFQATT, SNEGSKA (reference sequence). This CDR3 comprises 11 residues. This CDR3 reads CSAGQGVYKFF. The CDR3 nucleotides are TGCAGTGCTGGACAGGGGGTGTATAAGTTCTTC.

The chain carries TRBV7-2 and TRBJ1-5, with a weak D call TRBD1 (5 bases). The CDR3 has 17 amino acids. Trimming removed 5 bases from V and 3 bases from J, with 20 bases in between. In germline, CDR1 is SGHTA, CDR2 FQGNSA. The CDR3 DNA sequence: TGTGCCAGCAGCCCTTGGGGGGACGAGGTTTACAATCAGCCCCAGCATTTT. Translation: CASSPWGDEVYNQPQHF.

The CDR3 DNA follows: TGTGCCAGCTCCCTAAGGTGGCAAGAGACCCAGTACTTC. This codes for CASSLRWQETQYF. The chain joins TRBV18 to TRBJ2-5; D gene unclear. The CDR3 is 13 amino acids. Germline V gives CDR1 KGHSH, CDR2 LQKENI. The ends were cut back, 6 bases at V and 2 bases at J, with 10 bases in the middle.

Here the CDR3 DNA reads TGTGCCAGCCGGTTACAGGGGTTTAGGAACACTGAAGCTTTCTTT. This translates into CASRLQGFRNTEAFF. The chain couples TRBV12-3 or TRBV12-4 to TRBJ1-1; 7 nucleotides match TRBD1. The CDR3 has 15 amino acids. V trimming: 8 bases; J trimming: 1 base; junction bases outside the gene matches: 10.

V gene TRBV5-6 combines with J gene TRBJ2-1; the D gene could be TRBD1 or TRBD2 (5 bases each). The CDR3 spans 13 residues. CDR1 is SGHDT, CDR2 YYEEEE, per germline. V was trimmed by 0 bases and J by 7 bases, leaving 8 bases between them. The DNA for the CDR3 is TGTGCCAGCAGCTTGGGGGACCCTAATGAGCAGTTCTTC. Its translation: CASSLGDPNEQFF.

V is TRBV6-1 and J is TRBJ1-4; 9 bases match TRBD1. V shed 4 bases and J 14 bases; nucleotides not matched to a gene: 5. Germline V gene lookup returns CDR1 MNHNS and CDR2 SASEGT. The CDR3 has 12 residues. The CDR3 DNA sequence: TGTGCCAGCAGTGGGACAGGGGCCGTCCTGTTTTTT. Translated, it gives CASSGTGAVLFF.

This clonotype was seen repeatedly, ten times or more. J is TRBJ2-3 and V is TRBV20-1, with 8 bases fitting TRBD1. With V trimmed by 0 bases and J by 4 bases, 9 bases remained unmatched. This CDR3 region has 16 residues. Germline values: CDR1 DFQATT, CDR2 SNEGSKA (reference sequence). CDR3 in DNA: TGCAGTGCTAGAGATCTGGGACAGGTGCCCGCAGATACGCAGTATTTT. This codes for CSARDLGQVPADTQYF.

This clonotype has a handful of counts. This sequence joins TRBV5-1 and TRBJ2-3; TRBD2 aligns across 7 bases. V shed 4 bases, J shed 0 bases, and the junction held 11 bases outside the gene matches. This CDR3 contains 17 residues. Germline V lookup: CDR1 SGHRS, CDR2 YFSETQ. This CDR3 is CASSPTLRRGSTDTQYF. Written as DNA, the CDR3 is TGCGCCAGCAGCCCGACTTTGAGGCGGGGGAGCACAGATACGCAGTATTTT. The full variable domain, completed using reference TRBV5-1 and TRBJ2-3, is KAGVTQTPRYLIKTRGQQVTLSCSPISGHRSVSWYQQTPGQGLQFLFEYFSETQRNKGNFPGRFSGRQFSNSRSEMNVSTLELGDSALYLCASSPTLRRGSTDTQYFGPGTRLTVL.

This clonotype showed up just once. This chain connects TRBV10-3 to TRBJ2-5, with D unresolved. Per germline, CDR1 ENHRY and CDR2 SYGVKD. This CDR3 has 14 amino acids. V was trimmed by 3 bases and J by 5 bases, leaving 13 bases between them. The CDR3: CAISDLDPEETQYF. CDR3 bases: TGTGCCATCAGTGATCTGGACCCCGAGGAGACCCAGTACTTC.

The CDR3 DNA sequence: TGTGCCAGCAGCCCTACCGGAGCAACAGGCTCCTATGGCTACACCTTC. Protein sequence: CASSPTGATGSYGYTF. The V call is TRBV7-2, the J call TRBJ1-2, with D possibly TRBD1 on 5 matching bases. V was clipped by 5 bases and J by 4 bases, with 20 bases between them. The CDR3 length is 16 residues. Per germline, CDR1 SGHTA and CDR2 FQGNSA.